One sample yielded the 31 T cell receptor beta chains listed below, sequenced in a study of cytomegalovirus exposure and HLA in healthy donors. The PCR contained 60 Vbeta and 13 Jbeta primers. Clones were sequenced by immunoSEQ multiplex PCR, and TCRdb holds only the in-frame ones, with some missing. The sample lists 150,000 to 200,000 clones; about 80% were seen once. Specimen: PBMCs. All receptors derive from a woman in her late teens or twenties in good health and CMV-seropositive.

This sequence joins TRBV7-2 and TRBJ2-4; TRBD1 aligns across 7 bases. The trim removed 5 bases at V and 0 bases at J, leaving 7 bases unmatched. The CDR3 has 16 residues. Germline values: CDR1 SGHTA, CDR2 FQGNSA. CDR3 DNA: TGTGCCAGCAGCCTATACTGGGACAGAGCCAAAAACATTCAGTACTTC. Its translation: CASSLYWDRAKNIQYF.

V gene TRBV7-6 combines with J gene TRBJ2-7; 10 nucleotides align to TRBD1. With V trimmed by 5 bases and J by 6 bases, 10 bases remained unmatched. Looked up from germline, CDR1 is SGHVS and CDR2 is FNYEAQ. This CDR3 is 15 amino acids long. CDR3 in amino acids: CASSPRTGGAGEQYF. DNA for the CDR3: TGTGCCAGCAGCCCACGGACAGGGGGAGCAGGCGAGCAGTACTTC.

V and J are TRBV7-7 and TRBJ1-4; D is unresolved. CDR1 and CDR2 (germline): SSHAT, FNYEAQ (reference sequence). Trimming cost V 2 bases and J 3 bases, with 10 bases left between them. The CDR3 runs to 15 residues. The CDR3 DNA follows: TGTGCCAGCAGCTTATCTACGGGTTCTAATGAAAAACTGTTTTTT. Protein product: CASSLSTGSNEKLFF.

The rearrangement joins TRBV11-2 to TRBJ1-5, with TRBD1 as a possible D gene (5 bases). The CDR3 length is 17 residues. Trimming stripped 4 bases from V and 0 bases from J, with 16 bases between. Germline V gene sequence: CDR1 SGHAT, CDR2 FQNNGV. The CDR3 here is CASSSPSNRGSNQPQHF. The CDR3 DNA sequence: TGTGCCAGCAGCTCCCCTTCAAATAGGGGTAGCAATCAGCCCCAGCATTTT.

The CDR3: CASSQYTGELFF. The CDR3 coding sequence is TGTGCCAGCAGCCAATACACCGGGGAGCTGTTTTTT. The J gene is TRBJ2-2, the V gene TRBV11-1; D is unresolved. Deletions cut 5 bases from V and 3 bases from J, with 4 bases between. CDR3 size: 12 residues. CDR1 and CDR2 (germline): SGHAT, FQDESV (reference sequence).

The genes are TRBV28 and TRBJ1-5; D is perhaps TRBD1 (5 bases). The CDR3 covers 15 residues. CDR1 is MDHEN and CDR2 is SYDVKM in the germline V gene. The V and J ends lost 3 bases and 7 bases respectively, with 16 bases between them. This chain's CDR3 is CASSFVPGLGQPQHF. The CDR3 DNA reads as TGTGCCAGCAGTTTTGTCCCAGGGTTAGGGCAGCCCCAGCATTTT.

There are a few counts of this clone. CDR3 nucleotides: TGCAGCGCGTCCCCCTCTGGAAACACCATATATTTT. Protein product: CSASPSGNTIYF. V gene TRBV29-1 combines with J gene TRBJ1-3, with D uncertain. Deletions cut 7 bases from V and 0 bases from J, with 7 bases between. Germline lookup yields CDR1 SQVTM and CDR2 ANQGSEA. This CDR3 is built from 12 residues.

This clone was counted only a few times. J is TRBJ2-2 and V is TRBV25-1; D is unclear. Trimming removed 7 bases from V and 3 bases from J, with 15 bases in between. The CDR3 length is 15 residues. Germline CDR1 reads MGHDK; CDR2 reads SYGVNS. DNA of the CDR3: TGTGCCAGCACGTTCGGGTCCTTGGACACCGGGGAGCTGTTTTTT. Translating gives CASTFGSLDTGELFF.

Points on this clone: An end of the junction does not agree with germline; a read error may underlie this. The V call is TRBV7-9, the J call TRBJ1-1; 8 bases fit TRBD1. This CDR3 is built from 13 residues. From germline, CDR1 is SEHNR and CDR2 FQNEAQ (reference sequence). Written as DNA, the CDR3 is TGTTCCAGCGGACAGGGCAGGAACACTGAAGCTTTCTTT. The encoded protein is CSSGQGRNTEAFF.

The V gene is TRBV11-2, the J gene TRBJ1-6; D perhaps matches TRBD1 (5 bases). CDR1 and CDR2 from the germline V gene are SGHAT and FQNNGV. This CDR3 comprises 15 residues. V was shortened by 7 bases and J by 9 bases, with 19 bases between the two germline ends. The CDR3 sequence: CASTDGTLIPSPLHF. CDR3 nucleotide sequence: TGTGCCAGCACCGACGGGACTCTCATTCCTTCACCCCTCCACTTT.

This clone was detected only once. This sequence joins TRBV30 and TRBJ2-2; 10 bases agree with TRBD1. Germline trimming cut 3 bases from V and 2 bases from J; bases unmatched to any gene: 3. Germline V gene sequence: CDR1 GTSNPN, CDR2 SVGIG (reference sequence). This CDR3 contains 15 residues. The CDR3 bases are TGTGCCTGGAGGCGACAGGGGGCCAACACCGGGGAGCTGTTTTTT. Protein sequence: CAWRRQGANTGELFF. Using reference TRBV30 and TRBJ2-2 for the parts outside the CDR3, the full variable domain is SQTIHQWPATLVQPVGSPLSLECTVEGTSNPNLYWYRQAAGRGLQLLFYSVGIGQISSEVPQNLSASRPQDRQFILSSKKLLLSDSGFYLCAWRRQGANTGELFFGEGSRLTVL.

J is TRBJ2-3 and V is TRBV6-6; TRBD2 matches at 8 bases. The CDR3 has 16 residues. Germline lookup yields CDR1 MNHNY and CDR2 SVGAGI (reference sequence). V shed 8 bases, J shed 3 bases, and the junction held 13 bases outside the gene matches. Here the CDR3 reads CASGHGGSGGTDTQYF. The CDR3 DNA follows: TGTGCCAGCGGACACGGGGGGAGCGGGGGAACAGATACGCAGTATTTT.

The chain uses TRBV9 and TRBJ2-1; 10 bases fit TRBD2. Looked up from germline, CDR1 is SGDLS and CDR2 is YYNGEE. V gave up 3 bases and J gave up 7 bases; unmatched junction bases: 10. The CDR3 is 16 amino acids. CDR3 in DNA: TGTGCCAGCAGCGCGCCCCGAAGCGGGGGGGGGAATGAGCAGTTCTTC. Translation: CASSAPRSGGGNEQFF.

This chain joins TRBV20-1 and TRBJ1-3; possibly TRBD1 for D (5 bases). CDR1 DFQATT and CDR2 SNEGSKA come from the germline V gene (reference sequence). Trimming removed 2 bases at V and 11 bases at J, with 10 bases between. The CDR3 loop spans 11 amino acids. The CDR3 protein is CSARWGDAIYF. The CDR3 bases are TGCAGTGCTAGATGGGGGGACGCCATATATTTT.

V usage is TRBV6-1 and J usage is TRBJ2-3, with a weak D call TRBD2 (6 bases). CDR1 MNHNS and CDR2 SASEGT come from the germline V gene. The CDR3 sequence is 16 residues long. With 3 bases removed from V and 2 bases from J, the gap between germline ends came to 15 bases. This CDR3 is CASSDSAGRNTDTQYF. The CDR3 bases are TGTGCCAGCAGTGATTCGGCGGGGCGTAACACAGATACGCAGTATTTT.

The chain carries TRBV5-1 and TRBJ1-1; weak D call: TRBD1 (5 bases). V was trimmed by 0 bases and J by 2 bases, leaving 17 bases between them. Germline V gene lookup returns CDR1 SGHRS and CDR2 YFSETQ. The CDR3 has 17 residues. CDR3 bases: TGCGCCAGCAGCTTGGAGCTAGGGGCAGGAAGTAACACTGAAGCTTTCTTT. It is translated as CASSLELGAGSNTEAFF.

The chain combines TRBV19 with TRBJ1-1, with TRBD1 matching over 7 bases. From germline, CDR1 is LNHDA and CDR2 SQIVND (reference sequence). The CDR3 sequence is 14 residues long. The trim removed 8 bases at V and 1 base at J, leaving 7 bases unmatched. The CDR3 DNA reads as TGTGCCAGTTCAGGGTCAGGGGGGAACACTGAAGCTTTCTTT. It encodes CASSGSGGNTEAFF.

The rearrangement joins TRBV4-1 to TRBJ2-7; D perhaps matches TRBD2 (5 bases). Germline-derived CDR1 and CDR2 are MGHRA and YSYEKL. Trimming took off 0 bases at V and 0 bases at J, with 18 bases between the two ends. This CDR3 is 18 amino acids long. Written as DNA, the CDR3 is TGCGCCAGCAGCCAAGATGATTCACGGGGAGTCAGCTCCTACGAGCAGTACTTC. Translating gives CASSQDDSRGVSSYEQYF.

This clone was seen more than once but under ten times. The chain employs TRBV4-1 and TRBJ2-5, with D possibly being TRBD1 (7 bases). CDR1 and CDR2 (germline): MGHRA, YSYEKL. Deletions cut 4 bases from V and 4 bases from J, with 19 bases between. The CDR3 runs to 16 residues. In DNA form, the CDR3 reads TGCGCCAGCAGCCCCACAATGGGCAGGGGGGTAGAGACCCAGTACTTC. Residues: CASSPTMGRGVETQYF.

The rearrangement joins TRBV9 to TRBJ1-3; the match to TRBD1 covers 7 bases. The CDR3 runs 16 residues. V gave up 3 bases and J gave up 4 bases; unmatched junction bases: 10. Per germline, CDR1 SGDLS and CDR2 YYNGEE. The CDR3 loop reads CASSADTGVAGNTIYF. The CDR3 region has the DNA TGTGCCAGCAGCGCCGACACAGGGGTGGCGGGAAACACCATATATTTT.

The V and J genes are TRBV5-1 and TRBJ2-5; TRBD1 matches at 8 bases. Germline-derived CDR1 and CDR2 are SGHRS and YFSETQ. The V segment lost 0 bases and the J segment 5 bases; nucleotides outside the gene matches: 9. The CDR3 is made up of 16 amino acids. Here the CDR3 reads CASSLEGRGPWETQYF. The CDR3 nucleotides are TGCGCCAGCAGCTTGGAGGGCAGGGGGCCTTGGGAGACCCAGTACTTC.

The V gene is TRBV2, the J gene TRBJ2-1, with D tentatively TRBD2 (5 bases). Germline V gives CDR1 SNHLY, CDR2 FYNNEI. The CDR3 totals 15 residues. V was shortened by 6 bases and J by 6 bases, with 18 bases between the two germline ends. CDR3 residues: CASRSGARSINEQFF. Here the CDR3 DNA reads TGTGCCAGCAGGAGCGGAGCCAGATCTATCAATGAGCAGTTCTTC.

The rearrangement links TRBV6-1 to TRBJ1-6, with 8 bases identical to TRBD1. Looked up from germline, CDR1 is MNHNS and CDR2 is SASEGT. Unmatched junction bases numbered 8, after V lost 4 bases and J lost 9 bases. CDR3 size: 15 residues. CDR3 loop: CASSGWTGKGSPLHF. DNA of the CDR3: TGTGCCAGCAGTGGATGGACAGGGAAGGGTTCACCCCTCCACTTT.

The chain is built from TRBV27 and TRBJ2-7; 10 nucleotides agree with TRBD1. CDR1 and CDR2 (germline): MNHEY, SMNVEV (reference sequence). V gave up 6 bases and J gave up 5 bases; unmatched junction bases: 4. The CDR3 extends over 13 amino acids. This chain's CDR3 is CASRFDRGHEQYF. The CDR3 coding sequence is TGTGCCAGCAGGTTTGACAGGGGGCACGAGCAGTACTTC.

The CDR3 protein is CASSLVGLAGGPNTGELFF. The CDR3 nucleotides read TGCGCCAGCAGCTTGGTGGGACTAGCGGGGGGGCCGAACACCGGGGAGCTGTTTTTT. This chain connects TRBV5-1 to TRBJ2-2; 16 bases agree with TRBD2. Looked up from germline, CDR1 is SGHRS and CDR2 is YFSETQ. V lost 0 bases to trimming and J lost 0 bases; unmatched junction nucleotides: 2. The CDR3 loop spans 19 amino acids.

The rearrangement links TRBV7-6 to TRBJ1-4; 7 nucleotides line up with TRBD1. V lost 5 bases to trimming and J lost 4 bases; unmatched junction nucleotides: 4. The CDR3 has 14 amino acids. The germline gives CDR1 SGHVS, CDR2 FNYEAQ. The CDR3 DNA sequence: TGTGCCAGCAGCCAGGGACAGTATAATGAAAAACTGTTTTTT. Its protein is CASSQGQYNEKLFF.

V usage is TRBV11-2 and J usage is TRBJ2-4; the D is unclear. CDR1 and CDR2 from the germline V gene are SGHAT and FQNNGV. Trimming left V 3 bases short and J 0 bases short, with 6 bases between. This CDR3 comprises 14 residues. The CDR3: CASSLFGAKNIQYF. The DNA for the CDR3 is TGTGCCAGCAGCTTGTTCGGAGCCAAAAACATTCAGTACTTC.

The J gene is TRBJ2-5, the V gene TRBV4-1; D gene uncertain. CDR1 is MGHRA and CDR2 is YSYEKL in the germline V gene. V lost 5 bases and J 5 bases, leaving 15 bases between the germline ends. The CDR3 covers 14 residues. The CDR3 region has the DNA TGCGCCAGCAGCTACGACTTGCCGCTGGAGACCCAGTACTTC. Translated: CASSYDLPLETQYF.

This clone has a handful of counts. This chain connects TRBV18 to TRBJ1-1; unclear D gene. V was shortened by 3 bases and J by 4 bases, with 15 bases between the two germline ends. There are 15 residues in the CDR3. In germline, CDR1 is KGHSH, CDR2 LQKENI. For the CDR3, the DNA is TGTGCCAGCTCACCTACTAAGGGAGTAGGCACTGAAGCTTTCTTT. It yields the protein CASSPTKGVGTEAFF.

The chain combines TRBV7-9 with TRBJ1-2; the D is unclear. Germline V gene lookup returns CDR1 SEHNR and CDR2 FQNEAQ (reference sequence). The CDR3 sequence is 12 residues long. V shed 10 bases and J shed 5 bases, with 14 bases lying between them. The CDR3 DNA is TGTGCCACCCCGGATCAGGTGTATGGCTACACCTTC. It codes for CATPDQVYGYTF.

In DNA form, the CDR3 reads TGTGCCAGCAGTTTTTCGTCCGGTTCACCCCTCCACTTT. The encoded protein is CASSFSSGSPLHF. The chain recombines TRBV27 with TRBJ1-6; D uncertain. From germline, CDR1 is MNHEY and CDR2 SMNVEV (reference sequence). The CDR3 is made up of 13 amino acids. Trimming cost V 3 bases and J 9 bases, with 9 bases left between them.